The clone carrying this T cell receptor (beta chain) appeared many times. One junction end disagrees with the germline gene, perhaps due to a read error. Patients aged 18 to 65 had newly diagnosed hyperthyroidism that had lasted under 2 months. Orbital computed tomography, thyroid ultrasound, serum thyroxine and TRAb, and clinical symptoms together informed the diagnoses. The data belong to a study of T cells in Graves' hyperthyroidism and ophthalmopathy. The source material, RNA transcripts, was used to amplify TCR beta CDR3 regions. RT-PCR in the first round (using the HTBI primer set) targeted the TCR CDR3. TCRdb called the multiplex PCR reads again in MiXCR, with one record for every CDR3 protein. The data hold under 350,000 distinct CDR3 sequences, with under 25% observed a single time. This CDR3 comprises 14 residues. Germline CDR1 and CDR2: SGHAT and FQNNGV.

Sequencing was carried out using blood. The rearrangement links TRBV11-2 to TRBJ2-3; the D call may be TRBD1 or TRBD2 (5 bases each). The sequence derives from a woman in her 50s with Graves' hyperthyroidism. CDR3 nucleotide sequence: TGTGCCAACAGCTTATGGGACGAAACAGATACGCAGTATTTT. Its translation: CANSLWDETDTQYF.